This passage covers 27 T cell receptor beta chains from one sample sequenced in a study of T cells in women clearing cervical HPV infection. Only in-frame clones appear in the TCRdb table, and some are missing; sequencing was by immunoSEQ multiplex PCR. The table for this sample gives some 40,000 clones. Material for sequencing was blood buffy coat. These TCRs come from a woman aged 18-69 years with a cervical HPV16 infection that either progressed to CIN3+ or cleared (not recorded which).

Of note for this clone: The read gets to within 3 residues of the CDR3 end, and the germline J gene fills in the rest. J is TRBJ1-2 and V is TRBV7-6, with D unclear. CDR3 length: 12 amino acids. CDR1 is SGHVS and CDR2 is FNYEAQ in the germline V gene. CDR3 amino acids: CASSSSDYDYTF. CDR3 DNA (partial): TGTGCCAGCAGCTCTAGTGATTACGAC. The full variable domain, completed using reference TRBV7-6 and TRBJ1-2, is GAGVSQSPRYKVTKRGQDVALRCDPISGHVSLYWYRQALGQGPEFLTYFNYEAQQDKSGLPNDRFSAERPEGSISTLTIQRTEQRDSAMYRCASSSSDYDYTFGSGTRLTVV.

CDR3 DNA, as far as it was read: TGTGCCAGCAGCTCCTCCACAGGCCATAGCGGC. Its protein is CASSSSTGHSG. The full-length CDR3 reads as CASSSSTGHSGYTF. The V and J genes are TRBV7-6 and TRBJ1-2; weak D call: TRBD1 (5 bases). The read terminates 3 residues before the CDR3 end, so the remaining end is supplied by the germline J gene. CDR1 SGHVS and CDR2 FNYEAQ come from the germline V gene. CDR3 size: 14 residues.

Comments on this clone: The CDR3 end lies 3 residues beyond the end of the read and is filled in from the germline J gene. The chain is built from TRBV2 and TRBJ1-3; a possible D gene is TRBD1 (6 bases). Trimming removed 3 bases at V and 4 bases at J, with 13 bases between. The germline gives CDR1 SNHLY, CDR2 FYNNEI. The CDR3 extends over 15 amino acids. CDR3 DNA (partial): TGTGCCAGCAGTGATTTGGGGGCGCCGGGAAACACC. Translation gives CASSDLGAPGNT. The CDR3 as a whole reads CASSDLGAPGNTIYF.

CDR3 sequence reads: CSVSAGAIGVNEQFF. The covered CDR3 bases are TGCAGCGTTTCCGCAGGGGCTATTGGGGTCAATGAG. V gene TRBV29-1 combines with J gene TRBJ2-1, with D perhaps TRBD1 (6 bases). The read ends 3 residues before the CDR3 terminus; that terminus is restored from the germline J gene. Trimming removed 5 bases from V and 6 bases from J, with 20 bases in between. This CDR3 region has 15 residues. CDR1 is SQVTM, CDR2 ANQGSEA, per germline.

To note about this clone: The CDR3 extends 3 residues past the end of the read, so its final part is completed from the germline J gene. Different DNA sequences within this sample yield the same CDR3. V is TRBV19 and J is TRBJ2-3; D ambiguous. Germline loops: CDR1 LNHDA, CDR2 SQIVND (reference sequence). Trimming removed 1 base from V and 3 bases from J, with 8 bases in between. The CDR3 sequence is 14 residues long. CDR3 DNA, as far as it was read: TGTGCCAGTAGTATAGTGGCAGCGACAGATACG. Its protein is CASSIVAATDT. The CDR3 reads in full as CASSIVAATDTQYF.

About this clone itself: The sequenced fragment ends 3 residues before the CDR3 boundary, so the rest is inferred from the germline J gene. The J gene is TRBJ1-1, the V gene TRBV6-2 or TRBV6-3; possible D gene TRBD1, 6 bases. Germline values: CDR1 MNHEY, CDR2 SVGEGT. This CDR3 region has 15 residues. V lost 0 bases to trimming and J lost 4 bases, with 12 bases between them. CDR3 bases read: TGTGCCAGCAGTTACTCGAGGGGACACCTCACTGAA. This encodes CASSYSRGHLTE. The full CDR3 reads CASSYSRGHLTEAFF.

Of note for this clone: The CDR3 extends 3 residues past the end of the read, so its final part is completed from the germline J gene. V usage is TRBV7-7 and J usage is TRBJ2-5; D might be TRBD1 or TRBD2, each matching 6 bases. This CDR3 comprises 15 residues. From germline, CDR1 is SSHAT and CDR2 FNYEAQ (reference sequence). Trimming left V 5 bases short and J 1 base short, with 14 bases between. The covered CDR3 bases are TGTGCCAGCAGCCGGATCAGGGGAGGCCAAGAGACC. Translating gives CASSRIRGGQET. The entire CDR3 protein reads CASSRIRGGQETQYF.

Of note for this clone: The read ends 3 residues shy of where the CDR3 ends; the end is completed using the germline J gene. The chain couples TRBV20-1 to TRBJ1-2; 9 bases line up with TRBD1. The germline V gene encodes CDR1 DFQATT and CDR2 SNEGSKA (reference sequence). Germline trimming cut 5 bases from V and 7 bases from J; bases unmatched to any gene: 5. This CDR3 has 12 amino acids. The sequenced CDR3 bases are TGCAGTGCTGGACAGGGGTCCGGTGGC. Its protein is CSAGQGSGG. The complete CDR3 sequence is CSAGQGSGGYTF.

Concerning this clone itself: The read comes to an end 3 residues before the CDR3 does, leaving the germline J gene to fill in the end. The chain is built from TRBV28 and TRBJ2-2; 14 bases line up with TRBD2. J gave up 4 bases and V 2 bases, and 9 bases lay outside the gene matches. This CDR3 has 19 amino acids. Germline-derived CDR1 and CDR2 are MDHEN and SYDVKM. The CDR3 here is CASSLPVGTSGSPTGELFF. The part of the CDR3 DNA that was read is TGTGCCAGCAGTTTACCCGTTGGGACTAGCGGGAGTCCCACCGGGGAG. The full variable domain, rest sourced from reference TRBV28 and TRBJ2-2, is DVKVTQSSRYLVKRTGEKVFLECVQDMDHENMFWYRQDPGLGLRLIYFSYDVKMKEKGDIPEGYSVSREKKERFSLILESASTNQTSMYLCASSLPVGTSGSPTGELFFGEGSRLTVL.

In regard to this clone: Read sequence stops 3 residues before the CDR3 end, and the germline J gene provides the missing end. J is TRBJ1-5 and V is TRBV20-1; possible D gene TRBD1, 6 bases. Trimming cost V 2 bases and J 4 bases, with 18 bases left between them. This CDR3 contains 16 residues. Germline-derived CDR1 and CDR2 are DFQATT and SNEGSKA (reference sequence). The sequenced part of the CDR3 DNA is TGCAGTGCTAGACCCGGACAGTTTGCCATAAATCAGCCC. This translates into CSARPGQFAINQP. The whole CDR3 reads CSARPGQFAINQPQHF.

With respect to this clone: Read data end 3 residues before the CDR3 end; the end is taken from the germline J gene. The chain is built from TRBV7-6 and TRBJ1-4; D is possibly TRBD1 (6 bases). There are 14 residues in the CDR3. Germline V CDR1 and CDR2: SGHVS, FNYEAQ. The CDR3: CASSLGTANSPLFF. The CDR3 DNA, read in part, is TGTGCCAGCAGCTTAGGGACAGCTAATTCACCA.

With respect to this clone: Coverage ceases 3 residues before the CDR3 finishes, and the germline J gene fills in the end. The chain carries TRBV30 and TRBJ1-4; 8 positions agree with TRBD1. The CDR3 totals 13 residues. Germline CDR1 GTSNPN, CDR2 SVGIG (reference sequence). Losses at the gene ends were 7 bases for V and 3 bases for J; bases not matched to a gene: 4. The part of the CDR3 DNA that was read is TGTGCCTACTCACAGGGGGCTAATGAAAAA. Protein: CAYSQGANEK. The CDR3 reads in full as CAYSQGANEKLFF.

CDR3 bases read: TGTGCCAGCAAAACAGGGGGTGGAAACACC. Protein sequence: CASKTGGGNT. The whole CDR3 protein reads CASKTGGGNTIYF. V gene TRBV2 combines with J gene TRBJ1-3, with 8 bases that match TRBD1. The sequenced fragment ends 3 residues before the CDR3 boundary, so the rest is inferred from the germline J gene. Germline assignment: CDR1 SNHLY and CDR2 FYNNEI. The CDR3 extends over 13 amino acids. V dropped 7 bases and J dropped 3; count of bases not matched to a gene: 2. The variable domain in full, completed from reference TRBV2 and TRBJ1-3, reads EPEVTQTPSHQVTQMGQEVILRCVPISNHLYFYWYRQILGQKVEFLVSFYNNEISEKSEIFDDQFSVERPDGSNFTLKIRSTKLEDSAMYFCASKTGGGNTIYFGEGSWLTVV.

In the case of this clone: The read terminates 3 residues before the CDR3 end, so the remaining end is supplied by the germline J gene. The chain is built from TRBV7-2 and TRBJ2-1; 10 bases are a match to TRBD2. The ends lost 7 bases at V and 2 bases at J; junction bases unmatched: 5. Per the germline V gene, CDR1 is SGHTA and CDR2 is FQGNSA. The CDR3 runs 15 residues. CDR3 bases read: TGTGCCAGCACGGTAGCGGGGGGACCCTACAATGAG. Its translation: CASTVAGGPYNE. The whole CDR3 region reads CASTVAGGPYNEQFF.

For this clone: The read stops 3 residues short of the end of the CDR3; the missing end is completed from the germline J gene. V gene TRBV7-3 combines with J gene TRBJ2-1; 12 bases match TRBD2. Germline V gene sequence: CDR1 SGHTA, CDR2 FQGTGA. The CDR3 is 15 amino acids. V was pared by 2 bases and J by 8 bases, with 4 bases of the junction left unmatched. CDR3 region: CASSLGLAGRDEQFF. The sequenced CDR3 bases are TGTGCCAGCAGCTTAGGACTAGCGGGGAGGGATGAG.

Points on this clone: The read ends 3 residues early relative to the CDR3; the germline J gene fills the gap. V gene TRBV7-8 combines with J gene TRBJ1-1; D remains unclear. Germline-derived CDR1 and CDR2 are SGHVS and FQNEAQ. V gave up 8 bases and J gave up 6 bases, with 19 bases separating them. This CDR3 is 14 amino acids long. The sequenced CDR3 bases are TGTGCCAGCCCCCCGGACTTCTTAGATGCTGAA. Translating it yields CASPPDFLDAE. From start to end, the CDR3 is CASPPDFLDAEAFF.

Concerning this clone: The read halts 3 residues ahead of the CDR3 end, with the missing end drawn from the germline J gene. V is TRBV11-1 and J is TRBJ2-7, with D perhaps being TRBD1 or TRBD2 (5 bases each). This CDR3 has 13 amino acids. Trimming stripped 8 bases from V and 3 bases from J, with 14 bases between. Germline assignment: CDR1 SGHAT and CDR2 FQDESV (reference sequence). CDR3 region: CASSPPGSYEQYF. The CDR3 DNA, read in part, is TGTGCCAGCTCTCCCCCAGGGAGCTACGAG.

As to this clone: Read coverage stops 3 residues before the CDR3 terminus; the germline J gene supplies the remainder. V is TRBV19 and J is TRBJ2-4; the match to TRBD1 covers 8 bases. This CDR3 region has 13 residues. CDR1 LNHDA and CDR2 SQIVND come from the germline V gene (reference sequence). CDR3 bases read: TGTGCCAGTAGTATCCAGGGGGCGTCCGGT. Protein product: CASSIQGASG. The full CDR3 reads CASSIQGASGQYF.

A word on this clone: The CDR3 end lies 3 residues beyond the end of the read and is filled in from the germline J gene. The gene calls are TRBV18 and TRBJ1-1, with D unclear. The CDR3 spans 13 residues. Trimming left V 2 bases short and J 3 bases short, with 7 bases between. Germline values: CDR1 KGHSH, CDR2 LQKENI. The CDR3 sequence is CASSPNRDTEAFF. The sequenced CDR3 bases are TGTGCCAGCTCACCAAACAGAGACACTGAA.

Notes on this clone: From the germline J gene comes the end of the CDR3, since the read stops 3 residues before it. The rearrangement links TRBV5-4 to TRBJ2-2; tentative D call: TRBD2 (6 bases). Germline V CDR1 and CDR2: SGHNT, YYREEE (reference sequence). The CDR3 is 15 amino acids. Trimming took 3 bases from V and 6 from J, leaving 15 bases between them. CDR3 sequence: CASSWPGDRSGELFF. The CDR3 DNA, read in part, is TGTGCCAGCAGCTGGCCGGGGGACCGTTCCGGGGAG.

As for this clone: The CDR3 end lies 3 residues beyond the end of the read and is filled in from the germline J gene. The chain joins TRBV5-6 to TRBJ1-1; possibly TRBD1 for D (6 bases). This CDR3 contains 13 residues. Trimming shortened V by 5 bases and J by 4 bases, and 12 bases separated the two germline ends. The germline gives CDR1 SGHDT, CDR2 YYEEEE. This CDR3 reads CASSRDISTEAFF. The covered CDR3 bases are TGTGCCAGCAGTAGGGACATTTCCACTGAA.

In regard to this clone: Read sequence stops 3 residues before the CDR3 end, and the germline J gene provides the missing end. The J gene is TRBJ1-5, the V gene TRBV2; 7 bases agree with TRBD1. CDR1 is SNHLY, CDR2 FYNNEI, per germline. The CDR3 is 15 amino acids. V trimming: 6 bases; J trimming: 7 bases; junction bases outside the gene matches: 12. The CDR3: CASSFPGGSLQPQHF. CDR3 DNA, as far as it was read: TGTGCCAGCAGCTTCCCAGGGGGGTCCTTGCAGCCC.

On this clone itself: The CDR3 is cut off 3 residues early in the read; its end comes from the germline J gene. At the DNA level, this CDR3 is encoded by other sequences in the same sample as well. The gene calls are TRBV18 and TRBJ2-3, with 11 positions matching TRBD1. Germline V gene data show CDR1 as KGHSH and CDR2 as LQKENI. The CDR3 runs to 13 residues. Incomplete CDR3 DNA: TGTGCCAGCTCACCGGGACAGGGGGAGACG. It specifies CASSPGQGET. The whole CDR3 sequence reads CASSPGQGETQYF.

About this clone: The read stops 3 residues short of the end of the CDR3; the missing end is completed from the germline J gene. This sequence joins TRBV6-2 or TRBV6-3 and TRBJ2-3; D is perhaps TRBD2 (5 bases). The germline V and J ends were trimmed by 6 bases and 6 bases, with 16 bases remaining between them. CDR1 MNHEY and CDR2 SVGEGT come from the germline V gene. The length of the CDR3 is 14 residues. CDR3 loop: CASSRNARRDTQYF. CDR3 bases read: TGTGCCAGCAGCCGAAATGCCAGGAGGGATACG.

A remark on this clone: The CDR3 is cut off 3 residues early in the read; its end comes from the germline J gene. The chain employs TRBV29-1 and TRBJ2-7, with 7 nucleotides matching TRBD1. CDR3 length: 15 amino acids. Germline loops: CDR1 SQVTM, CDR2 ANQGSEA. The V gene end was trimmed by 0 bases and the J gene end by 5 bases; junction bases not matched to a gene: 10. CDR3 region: CSVEDWPGGSHEQYF. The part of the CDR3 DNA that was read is TGCAGCGTTGAAGATTGGCCAGGGGGTTCCCACGAG.

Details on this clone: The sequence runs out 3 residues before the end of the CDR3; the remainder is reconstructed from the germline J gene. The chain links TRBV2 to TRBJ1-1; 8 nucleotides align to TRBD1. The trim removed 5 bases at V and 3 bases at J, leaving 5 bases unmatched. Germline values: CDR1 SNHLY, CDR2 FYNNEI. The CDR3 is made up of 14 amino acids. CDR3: CASSFRGRDTEAFF. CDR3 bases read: TGTGCCAGCAGTTTCAGGGGGCGGGACACTGAA.

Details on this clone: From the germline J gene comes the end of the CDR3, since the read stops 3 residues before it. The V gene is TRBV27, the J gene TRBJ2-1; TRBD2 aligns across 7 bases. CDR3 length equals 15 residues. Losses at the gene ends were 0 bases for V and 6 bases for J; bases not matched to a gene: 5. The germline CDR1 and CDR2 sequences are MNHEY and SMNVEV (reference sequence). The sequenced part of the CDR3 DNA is TGTGCCAGCAGTTTATCCACTCCGGGGGGCAATGAG. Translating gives CASSLSTPGGNE. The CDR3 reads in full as CASSLSTPGGNEQFF.